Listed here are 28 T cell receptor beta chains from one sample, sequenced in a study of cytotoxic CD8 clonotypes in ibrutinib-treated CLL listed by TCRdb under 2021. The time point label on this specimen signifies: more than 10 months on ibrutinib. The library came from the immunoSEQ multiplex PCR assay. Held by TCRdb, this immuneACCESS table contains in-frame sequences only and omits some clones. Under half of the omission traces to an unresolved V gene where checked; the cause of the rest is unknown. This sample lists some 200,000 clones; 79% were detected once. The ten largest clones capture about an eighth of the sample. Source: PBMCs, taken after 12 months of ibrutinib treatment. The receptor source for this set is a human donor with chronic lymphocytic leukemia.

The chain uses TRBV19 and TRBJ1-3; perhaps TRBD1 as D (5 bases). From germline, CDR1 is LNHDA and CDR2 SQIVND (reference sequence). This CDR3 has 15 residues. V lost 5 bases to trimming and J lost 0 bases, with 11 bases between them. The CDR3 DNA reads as TGTGCCAGTAGTTCACAGGCGTACTCTGGAAACACCATATATTTT. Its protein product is CASSSQAYSGNTIYF.

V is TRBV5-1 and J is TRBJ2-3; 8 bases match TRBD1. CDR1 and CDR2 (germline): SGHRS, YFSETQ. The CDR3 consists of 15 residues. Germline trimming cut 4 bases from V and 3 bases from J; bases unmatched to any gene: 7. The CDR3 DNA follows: TGCGCCAGCAGCCCGGAGGACAGGGTAACAGATACGCAGTATTTT. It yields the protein CASSPEDRVTDTQYF.

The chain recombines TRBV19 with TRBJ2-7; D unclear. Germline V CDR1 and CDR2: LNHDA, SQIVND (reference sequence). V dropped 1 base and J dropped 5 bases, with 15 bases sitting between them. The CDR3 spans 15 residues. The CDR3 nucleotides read TGTGCCAGTAGTATAGTGGGCTTTTCCCCAGACGAGCAGTACTTC. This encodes CASSIVGFSPDEQYF.

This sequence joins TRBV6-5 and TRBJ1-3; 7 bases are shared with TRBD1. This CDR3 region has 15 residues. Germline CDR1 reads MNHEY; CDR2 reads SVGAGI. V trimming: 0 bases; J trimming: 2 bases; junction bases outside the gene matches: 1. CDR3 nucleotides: TGTGCCAGCAGTTACTCGGGACAGACTGGAAACACCATATATTTT. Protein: CASSYSGQTGNTIYF.

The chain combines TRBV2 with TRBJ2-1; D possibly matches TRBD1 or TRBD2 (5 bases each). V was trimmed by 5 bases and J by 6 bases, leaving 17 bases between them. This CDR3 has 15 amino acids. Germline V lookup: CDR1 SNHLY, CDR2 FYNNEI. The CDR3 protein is CASSQEGQLVNEQFF. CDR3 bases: TGTGCCAGCAGTCAAGAGGGGCAGTTAGTCAATGAGCAGTTCTTC.

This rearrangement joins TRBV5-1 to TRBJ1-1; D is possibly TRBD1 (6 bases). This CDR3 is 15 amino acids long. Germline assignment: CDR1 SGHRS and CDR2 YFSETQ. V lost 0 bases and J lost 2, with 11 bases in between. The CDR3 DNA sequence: TGCGCCAGCAGCTTGGGGAACAGGGATAACACTGAAGCTTTCTTT. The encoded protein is CASSLGNRDNTEAFF.

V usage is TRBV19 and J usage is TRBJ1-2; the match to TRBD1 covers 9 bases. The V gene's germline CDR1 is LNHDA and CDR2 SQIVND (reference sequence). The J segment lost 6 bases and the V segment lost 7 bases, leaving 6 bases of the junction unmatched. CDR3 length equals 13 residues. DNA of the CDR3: TGTGCCAGTATGCCGGGACAGGGCGATGGCTACACCTTC. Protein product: CASMPGQGDGYTF. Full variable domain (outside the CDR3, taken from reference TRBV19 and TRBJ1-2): DGGITQSPKYLFRKEGQNVTLSCEQNLNHDAMYWYRQDPGQGLRLIYYSQIVNDFQKGDIAEGYSVSREKKESFPLTVTSAQKNPTAFYLCASMPGQGDGYTFGSGTRLTVV.

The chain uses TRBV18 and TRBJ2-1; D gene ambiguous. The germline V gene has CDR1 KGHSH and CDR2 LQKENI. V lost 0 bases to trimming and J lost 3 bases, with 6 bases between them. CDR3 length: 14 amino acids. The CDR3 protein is CASSPPWNYNEQFF. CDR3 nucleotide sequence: TGTGCCAGCTCACCACCGTGGAACTACAATGAGCAGTTCTTC. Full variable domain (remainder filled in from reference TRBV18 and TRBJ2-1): NAGVMQNPRHLVRRRGQEARLRCSPMKGHSHVYWYRQLPEEGLKFMVYLQKENIIDESGMPKERFSAEFPKEGPSILRIQQVVRGDSAAYFCASSPPWNYNEQFFGPGTRLTVL.

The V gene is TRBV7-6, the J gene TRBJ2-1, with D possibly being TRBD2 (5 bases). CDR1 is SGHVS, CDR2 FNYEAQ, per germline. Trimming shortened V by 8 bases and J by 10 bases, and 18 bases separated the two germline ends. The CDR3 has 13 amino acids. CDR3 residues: CASGGGPKSEQFF. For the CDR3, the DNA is TGTGCCAGCGGCGGAGGACCTAAATCCGAGCAGTTCTTC.

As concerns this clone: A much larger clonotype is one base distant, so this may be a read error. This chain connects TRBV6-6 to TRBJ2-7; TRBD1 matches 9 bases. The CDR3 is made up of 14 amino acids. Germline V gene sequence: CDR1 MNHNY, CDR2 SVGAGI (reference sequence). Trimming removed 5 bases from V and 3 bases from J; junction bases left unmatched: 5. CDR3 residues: CASSNPGQGYEQYF. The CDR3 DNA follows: TGTGCCAGCAGTAATCCGGGACAGGGCTACGAGCAGTACTTC.

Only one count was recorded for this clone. CDR3 DNA: TGTGCCAGCAGGGACAGGTTAATGGGCGAGCAGTACTTC. It codes for CASRDRLMGEQYF. The rearrangement joins TRBV6-5 to TRBJ2-7; 7 bases align to TRBD1. The CDR3 runs 13 residues. Germline V lookup: CDR1 MNHEY, CDR2 SVGAGI. Unmatched junction bases numbered 8, after V lost 6 bases and J lost 6 bases.

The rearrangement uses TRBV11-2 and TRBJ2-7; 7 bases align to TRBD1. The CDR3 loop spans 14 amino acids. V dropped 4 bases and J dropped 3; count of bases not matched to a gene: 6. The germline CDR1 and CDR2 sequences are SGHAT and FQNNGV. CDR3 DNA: TGTGCCAGCAGCTCGGGACAGAACAACTACGAGCAGTACTTC. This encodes CASSSGQNNYEQYF.

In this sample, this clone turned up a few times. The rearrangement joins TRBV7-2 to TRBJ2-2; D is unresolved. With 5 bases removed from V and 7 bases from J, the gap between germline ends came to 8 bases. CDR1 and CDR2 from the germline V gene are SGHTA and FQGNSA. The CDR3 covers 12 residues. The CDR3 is CASSTDGGELFF. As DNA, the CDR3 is TGTGCCAGCAGCACCGACGGCGGGGAGCTGTTTTTT.

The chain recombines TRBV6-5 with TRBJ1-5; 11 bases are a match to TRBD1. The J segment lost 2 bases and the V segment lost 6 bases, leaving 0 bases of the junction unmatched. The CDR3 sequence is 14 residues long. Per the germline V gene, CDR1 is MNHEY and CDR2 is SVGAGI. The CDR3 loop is CASRGQGGNQPQHF. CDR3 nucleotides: TGTGCCAGCAGGGGACAGGGGGGCAATCAGCCCCAGCATTTT.

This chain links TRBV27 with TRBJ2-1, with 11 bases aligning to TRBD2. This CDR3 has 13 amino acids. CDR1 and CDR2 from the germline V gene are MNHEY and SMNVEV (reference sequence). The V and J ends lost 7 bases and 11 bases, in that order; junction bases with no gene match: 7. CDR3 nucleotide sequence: TGTGCCAGCAAGGTAGCGGGAGGGTACAAGCAGTTCTTC. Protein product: CASKVAGGYKQFF.

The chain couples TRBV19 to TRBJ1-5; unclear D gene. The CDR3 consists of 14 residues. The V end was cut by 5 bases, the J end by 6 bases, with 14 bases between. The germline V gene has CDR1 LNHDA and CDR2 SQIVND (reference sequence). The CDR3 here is CASSGRSATQPQHF. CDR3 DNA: TGTGCCAGTAGTGGGCGTTCCGCCACTCAGCCCCAGCATTTT.

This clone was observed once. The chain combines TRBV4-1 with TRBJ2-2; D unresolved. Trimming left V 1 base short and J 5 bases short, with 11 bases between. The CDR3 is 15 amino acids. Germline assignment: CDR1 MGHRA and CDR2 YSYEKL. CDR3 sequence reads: CASSQVQPGTGELFF. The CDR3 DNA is TGCGCCAGCAGCCAAGTTCAGCCCGGGACCGGGGAGCTGTTTTTT.

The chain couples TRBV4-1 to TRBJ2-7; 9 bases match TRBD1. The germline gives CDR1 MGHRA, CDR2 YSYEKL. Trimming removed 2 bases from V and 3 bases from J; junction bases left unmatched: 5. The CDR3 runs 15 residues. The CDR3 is CASSQRTGAFYEQYF. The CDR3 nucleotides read TGCGCCAGCAGCCAAAGGACAGGGGCGTTCTACGAGCAGTACTTC.

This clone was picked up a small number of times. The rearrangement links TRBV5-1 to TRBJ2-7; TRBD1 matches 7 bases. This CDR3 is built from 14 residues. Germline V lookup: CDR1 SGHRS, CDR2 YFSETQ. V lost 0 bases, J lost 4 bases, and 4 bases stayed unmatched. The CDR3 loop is CASSLAGTAYEQYF. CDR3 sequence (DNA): TGCGCCAGCAGCTTGGCAGGGACAGCGTACGAGCAGTACTTC. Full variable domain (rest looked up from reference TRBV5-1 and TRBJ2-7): KAGVTQTPRYLIKTRGQQVTLSCSPISGHRSVSWYQQTPGQGLQFLFEYFSETQRNKGNFPGRFSGRQFSNSRSEMNVSTLELGDSALYLCASSLAGTAYEQYFGPGTRLTVT.

The CDR3 DNA follows: TGCAGCGTTGAAACTAACCGGCTCGAGCAGTACTTC. Amino acids: CSVETNRLEQYF. The chain joins TRBV29-1 to TRBJ2-7; D unresolved. V shed 2 bases and J shed 6 bases, with 11 bases lying between them. The CDR3 length is 12 residues. CDR1 is SQVTM and CDR2 is ANQGSEA in the germline V gene.

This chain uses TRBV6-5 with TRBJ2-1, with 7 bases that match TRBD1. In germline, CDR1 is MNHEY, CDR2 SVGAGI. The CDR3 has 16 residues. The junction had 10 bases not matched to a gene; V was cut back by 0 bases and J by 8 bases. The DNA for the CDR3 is TGTGCCAGCAGTTACTCGATAGGGGGCCTCTCGGATGAGCAGTTCTTC. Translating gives CASSYSIGGLSDEQFF.

DNA of the CDR3: TGTGCCAGCAGCTCAGGACACCGAGATGAGCAGTTCTTC. Translating gives CASSSGHRDEQFF. The chain uses TRBV7-9 and TRBJ2-1; a possible D gene is TRBD1 (5 bases). V was cut by 4 bases and J by 8 bases, with 12 bases left in between. From germline, CDR1 is SEHNR and CDR2 FQNEAQ (reference sequence). The CDR3 has 13 residues.

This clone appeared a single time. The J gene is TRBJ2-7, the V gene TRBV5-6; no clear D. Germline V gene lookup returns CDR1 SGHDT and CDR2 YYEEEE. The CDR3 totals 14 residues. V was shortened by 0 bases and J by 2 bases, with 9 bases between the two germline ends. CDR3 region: CASSLAPPAYEQYF. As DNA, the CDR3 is TGTGCCAGCAGCTTGGCCCCTCCCGCCTACGAGCAGTACTTC.

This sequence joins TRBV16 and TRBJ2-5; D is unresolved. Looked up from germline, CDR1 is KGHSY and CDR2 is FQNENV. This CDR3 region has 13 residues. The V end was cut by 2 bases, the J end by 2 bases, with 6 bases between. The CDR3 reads CASSQGWQETQYF. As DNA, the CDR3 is TGTGCCAGCAGCCAAGGCTGGCAAGAGACCCAGTACTTC. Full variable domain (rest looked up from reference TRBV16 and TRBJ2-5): GEEVAQTPKHLVRGEGQKAKLYCAPIKGHSYVFWYQQVLKNEFKFLISFQNENVFDETGMPKERFSAKCLPNSPCSLEIQATKLEDSAVYFCASSQGWQETQYFGPGTRLLVL.

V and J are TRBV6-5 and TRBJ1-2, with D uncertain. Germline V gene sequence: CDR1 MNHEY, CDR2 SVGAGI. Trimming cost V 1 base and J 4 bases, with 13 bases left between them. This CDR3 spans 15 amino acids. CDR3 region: CASSYYPGTTYGYTF. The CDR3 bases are TGTGCCAGCAGTTACTATCCGGGAACCACCTATGGCTACACCTTC.

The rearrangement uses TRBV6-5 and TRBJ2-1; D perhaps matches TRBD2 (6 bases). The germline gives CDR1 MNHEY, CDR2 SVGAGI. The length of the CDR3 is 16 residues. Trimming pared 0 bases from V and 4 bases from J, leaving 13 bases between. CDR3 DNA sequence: TGTGCCAGCAGTTACTCGTCGGGGGTAGGGTACAATGAGCAGTTCTTC. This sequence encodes CASSYSSGVGYNEQFF.

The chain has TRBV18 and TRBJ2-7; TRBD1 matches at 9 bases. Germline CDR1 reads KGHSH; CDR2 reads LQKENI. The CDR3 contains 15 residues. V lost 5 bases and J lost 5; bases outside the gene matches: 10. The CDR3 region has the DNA TGTGCCAGCTCAAACCGGGACAGGGATCCCCACGAGCAGTACTTC. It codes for CASSNRDRDPHEQYF.

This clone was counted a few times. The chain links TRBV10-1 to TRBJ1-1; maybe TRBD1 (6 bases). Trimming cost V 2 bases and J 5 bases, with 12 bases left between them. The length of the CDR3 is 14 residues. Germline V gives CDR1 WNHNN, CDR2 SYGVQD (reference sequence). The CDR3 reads CASSEGGTSTEAFF. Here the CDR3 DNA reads TGCGCCAGCAGTGAGGGCGGGACATCAACTGAAGCTTTCTTT.